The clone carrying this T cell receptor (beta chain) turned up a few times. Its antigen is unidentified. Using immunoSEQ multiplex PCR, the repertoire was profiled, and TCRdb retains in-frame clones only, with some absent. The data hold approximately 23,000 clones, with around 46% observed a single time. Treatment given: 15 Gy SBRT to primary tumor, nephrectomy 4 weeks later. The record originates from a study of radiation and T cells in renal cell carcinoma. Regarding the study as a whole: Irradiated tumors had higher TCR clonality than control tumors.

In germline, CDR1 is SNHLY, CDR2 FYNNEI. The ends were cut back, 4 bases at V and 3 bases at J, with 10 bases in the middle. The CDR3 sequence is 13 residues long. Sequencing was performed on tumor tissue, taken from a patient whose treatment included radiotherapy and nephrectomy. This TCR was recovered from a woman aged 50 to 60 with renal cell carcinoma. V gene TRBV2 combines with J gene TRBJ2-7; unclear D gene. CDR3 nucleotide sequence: TGTGCCAGCAGTGGTGGGTCAGGCTACGAGCAGTACTTC. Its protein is CASSGGSGYEQYF. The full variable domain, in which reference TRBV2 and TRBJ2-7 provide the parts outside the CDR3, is EPEVTQTPSHQVTQMGQEVILRCVPISNHLYFYWYRQILGQKVEFLVSFYNNEISEKSEIFDDQFSVERPDGSNFTLKIRSTKLEDSAMYFCASSGGSGYEQYFGPGTRLTVT.